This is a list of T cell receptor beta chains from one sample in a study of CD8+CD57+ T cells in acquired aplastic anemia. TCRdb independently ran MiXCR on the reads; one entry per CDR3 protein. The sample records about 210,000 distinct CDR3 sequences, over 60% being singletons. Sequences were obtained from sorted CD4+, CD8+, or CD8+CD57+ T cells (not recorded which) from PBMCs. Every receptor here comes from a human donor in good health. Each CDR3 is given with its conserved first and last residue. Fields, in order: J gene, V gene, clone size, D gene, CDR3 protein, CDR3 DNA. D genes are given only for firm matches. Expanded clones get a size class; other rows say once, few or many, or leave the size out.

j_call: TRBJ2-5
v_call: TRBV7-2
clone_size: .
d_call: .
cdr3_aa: CASSSGLKGTQYF
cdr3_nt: TGTGCCAGCAGCTCCGGATTGAAGGGGACCCAGTACTTC

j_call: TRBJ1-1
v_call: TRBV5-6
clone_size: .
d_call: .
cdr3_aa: CASSLAEGPRDTEAFF
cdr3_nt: TGTGCCAGCAGCTTGGCCGAGGGGCCCCGCGACACTGAAGCTTTCTTT

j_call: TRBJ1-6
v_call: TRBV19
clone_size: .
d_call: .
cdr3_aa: CASSISGLGGSPLHF
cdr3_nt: TGTGCCAGTAGTATATCGGGACTGGGAGGATCACCCCTCCACTTT

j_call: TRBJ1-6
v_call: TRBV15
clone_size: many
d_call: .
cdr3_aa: CATSRDSASDSPLHF
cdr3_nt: TGTGCCACCAGCAGAGATTCGGCCTCTGATTCACCCCTCCACTTT

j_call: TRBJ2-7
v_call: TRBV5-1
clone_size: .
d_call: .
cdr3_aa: CASSGGTAREQYF
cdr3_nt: TGCGCCAGCAGCGGCGGGACAGCCCGCGAGCAGTACTTC

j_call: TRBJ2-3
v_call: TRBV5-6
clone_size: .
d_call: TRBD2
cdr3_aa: CASSLLSSGLRHTQYF
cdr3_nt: TGTGCCAGCAGCTTGCTATCTAGCGGGCTTCGCCATACGCAGTATTTT

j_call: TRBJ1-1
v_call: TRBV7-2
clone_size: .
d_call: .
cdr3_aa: CASSFGGYTTEAFF
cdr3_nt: TGTGCCAGCAGCTTCGGAGGGTATACCACTGAAGCTTTCTTT

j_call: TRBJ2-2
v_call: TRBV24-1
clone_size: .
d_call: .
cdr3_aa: CATSHGPGAGELFF
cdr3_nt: TGTGCCACCTCGCACGGGCCAGGGGCCGGGGAGCTGTTTTTT

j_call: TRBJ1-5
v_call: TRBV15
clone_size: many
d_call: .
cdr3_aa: CATSKGPPGQPQHF
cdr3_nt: TGTGCCACCAGCAAAGGGCCCCCCGGGCAGCCCCAGCATTTT

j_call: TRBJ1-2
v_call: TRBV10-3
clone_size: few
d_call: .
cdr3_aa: CAISDPGQRGDYGYTF
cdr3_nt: TGTGCCATCAGTGACCCTGGGCAGAGGGGGGACTATGGCTACACCTTC

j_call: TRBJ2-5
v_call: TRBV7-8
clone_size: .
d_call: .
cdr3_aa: CASSLGGSAGTQYF
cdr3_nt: TGTGCCAGCAGCTTAGGAGGGTCTGCGGGGACCCAGTACTTC

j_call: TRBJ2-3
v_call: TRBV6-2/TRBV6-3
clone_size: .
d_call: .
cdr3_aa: CASSFGWGRGVGDTQYF
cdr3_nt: TGTGCCAGCAGTTTTGGGTGGGGCCGTGGAGTGGGAGATACGCAGTATTTT

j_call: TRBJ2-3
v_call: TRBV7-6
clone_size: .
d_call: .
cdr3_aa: CASSLVGQSTDTQYF
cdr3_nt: TGTGCCAGCAGCTTAGTGGGGCAGAGCACAGATACGCAGTATTTT

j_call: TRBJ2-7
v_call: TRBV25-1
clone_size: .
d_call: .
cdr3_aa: CASSDKQVWSYEQYF
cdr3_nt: TGTGCCAGCAGTGATAAGCAGGTTTGGTCCTACGAGCAGTACTTC

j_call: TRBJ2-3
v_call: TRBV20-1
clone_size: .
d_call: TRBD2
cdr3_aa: CSATKLAGGRDTQYF
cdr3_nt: TGCAGTGCTACTAAACTAGCGGGGGGGAGGGATACGCAGTATTTT

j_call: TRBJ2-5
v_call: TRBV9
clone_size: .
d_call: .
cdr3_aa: CASSVGGIQETQYF
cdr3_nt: TGTGCCAGCAGCGTAGGAGGGATCCAAGAGACCCAGTACTTC

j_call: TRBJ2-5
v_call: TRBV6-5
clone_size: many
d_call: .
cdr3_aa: CGCGASETQYF
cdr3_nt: TGTGGGTGCGGGGCGTCAGAGACCCAGTACTTC

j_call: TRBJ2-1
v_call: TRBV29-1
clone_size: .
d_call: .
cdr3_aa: CSPKEGGEQFF
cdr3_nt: TGCAGCCCGAAGGAGGGTGGTGAGCAGTTCTTC

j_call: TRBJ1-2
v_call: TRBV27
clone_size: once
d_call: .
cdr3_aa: CASSLSWLQNYGYTF
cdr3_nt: TGTGCCAGCAGTTTATCGTGGCTGCAAAACTATGGCTACACCTTC

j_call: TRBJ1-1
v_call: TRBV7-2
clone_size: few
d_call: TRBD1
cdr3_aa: CASSSTGLAAFF
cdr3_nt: TGTGCCAGCAGCTCGACAGGGTTAGCAGCTTTCTTT

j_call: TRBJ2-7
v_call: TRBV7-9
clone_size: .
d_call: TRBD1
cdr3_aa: CASSHGQGGGEQYF
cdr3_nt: TGTGCCAGCAGCCACGGACAGGGAGGTGGCGAGCAGTACTTC

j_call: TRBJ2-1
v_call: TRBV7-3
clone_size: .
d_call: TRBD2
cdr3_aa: CASKPSGRSGEQFF
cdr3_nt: TGTGCCAGCAAACCTAGCGGGAGGAGTGGTGAGCAGTTCTTC

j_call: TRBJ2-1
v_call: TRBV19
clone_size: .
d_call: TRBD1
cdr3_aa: CASHTGTGFEYEQFF
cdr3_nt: TGTGCCAGTCATACCGGGACAGGGTTTGAATATGAGCAGTTCTTC

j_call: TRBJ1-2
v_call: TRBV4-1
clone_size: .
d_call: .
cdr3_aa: CASSLEHSTAGYTF
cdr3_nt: TGCGCCAGCAGCCTAGAACACAGTACGGCTGGCTACACCTTC

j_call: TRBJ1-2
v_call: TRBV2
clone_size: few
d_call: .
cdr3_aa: CASSDVGGYGYTF
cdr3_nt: TGTGCCAGCAGTGACGTCGGGGGTTATGGCTACACCTTC

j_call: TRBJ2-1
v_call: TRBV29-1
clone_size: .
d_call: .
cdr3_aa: CSVEGDTRVSSYNEQFF
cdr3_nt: TGCAGCGTTGAAGGTGACACACGAGTTAGCTCCTACAATGAGCAGTTCTTC

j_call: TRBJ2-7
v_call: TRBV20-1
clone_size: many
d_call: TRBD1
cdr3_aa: CSARVGQGLYEQYF
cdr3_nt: TGCAGTGCTAGAGTCGGACAGGGCCTCTACGAGCAGTACTTC

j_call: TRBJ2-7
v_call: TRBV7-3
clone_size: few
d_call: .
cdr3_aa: CASSLSPESEQYF
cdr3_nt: TGTGCCAGCAGCTTAAGTCCTGAGTCCGAGCAGTACTTC

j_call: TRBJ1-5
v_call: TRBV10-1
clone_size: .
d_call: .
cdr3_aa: CASSASNQPQHF
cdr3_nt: TGCGCCAGCAGTGCTAGCAATCAGCCCCAGCATTTT

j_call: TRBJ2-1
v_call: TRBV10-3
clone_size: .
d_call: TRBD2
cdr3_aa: CAISEAGGGEQFF
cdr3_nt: TGTGCCATCAGTGAAGCGGGGGGGGGTGAGCAGTTCTTC

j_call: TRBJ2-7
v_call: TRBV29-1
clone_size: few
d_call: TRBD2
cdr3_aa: CSVRRTSVEQYF
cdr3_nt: TGCAGCGTTCGGAGGACTAGCGTCGAGCAGTACTTC

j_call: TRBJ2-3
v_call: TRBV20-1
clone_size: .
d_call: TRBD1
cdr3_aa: CSARTPGTVTDTQYF
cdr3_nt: TGCAGTGCCAGAACTCCCGGGACAGTCACAGATACGCAGTATTTT

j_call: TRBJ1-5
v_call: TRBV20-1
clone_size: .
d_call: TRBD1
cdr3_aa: CSAMGGQGGGNQPQHF
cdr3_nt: TGCAGTGCTATGGGGGGACAGGGGGGAGGCAATCAGCCCCAGCATTTT

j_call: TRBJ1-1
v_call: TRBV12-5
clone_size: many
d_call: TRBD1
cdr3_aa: CASGLAGTGRYEAFF
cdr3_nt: TGTGCTAGTGGTTTGGCCGGGACAGGGCGATATGAAGCTTTCTTT

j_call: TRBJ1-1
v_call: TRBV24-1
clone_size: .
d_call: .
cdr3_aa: CATSDFPGVAFF
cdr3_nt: TGTGCCACCAGTGATTTCCCCGGGGTAGCTTTCTTT

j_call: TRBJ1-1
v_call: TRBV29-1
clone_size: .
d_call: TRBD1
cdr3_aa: CSATRDRVNTEAFF
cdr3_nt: TGCAGCGCAACCCGGGACAGGGTGAACACTGAAGCTTTCTTT

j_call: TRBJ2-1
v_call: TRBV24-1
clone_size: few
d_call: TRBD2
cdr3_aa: CATSDSGTSGRFYNEQFF
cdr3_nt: TGTGCCACCAGTGATTCGGGGACTAGCGGGAGGTTTTACAATGAGCAGTTCTTC

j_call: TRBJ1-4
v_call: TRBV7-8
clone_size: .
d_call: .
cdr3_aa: CASSTGTEKLFF
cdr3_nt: TGTGCCAGCAGCACCGGGACCGAAAAACTGTTTTTT

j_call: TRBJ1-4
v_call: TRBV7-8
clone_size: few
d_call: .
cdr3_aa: CASSPRPLGEKLFF
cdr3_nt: TGTGCCAGCAGCCCACGACCTCTGGGTGAAAAACTGTTTTTT

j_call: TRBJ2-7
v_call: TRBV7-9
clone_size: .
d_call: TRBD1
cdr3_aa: CASSMGQPYEQYF
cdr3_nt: TGTGCCAGTAGTATGGGACAGCCCTACGAGCAGTACTTC

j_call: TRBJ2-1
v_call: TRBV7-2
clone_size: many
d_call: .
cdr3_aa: CASGNTGNNEQFF
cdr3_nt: TGTGCCAGCGGGAACACAGGTAACAATGAGCAGTTCTTC

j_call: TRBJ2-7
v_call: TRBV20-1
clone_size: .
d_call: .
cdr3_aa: CSARRGDEQYF
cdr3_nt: TGCAGTGCTAGAAGGGGGGACGAGCAGTACTTC

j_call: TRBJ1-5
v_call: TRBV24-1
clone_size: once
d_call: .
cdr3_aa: CATSEAGGQPQHF
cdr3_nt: TGTGCCACCAGTGAGGCCGGTGGACAGCCCCAGCATTTT

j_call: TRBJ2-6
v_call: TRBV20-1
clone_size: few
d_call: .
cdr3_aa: CSARANSGANVLTF
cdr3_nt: TGCAGTGCTAGAGCCAACTCTGGGGCCAACGTCCTGACTTTC

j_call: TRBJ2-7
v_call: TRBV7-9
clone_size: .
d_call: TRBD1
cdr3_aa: CASSRGTGGTYEQYF
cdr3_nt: TGTGCCAGCAGCCGTGGGACAGGGGGAACCTACGAGCAGTACTTC

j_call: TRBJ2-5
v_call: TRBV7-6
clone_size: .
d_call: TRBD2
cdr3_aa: CASSIPSGSGETQYF
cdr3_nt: TGTGCCAGCAGCATACCTAGCGGGAGTGGTGAGACCCAGTACTTC

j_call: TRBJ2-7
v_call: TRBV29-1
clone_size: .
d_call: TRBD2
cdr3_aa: CSPNSGSYEQYF
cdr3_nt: TGCAGCCCAAATAGCGGGAGCTACGAGCAGTACTTC

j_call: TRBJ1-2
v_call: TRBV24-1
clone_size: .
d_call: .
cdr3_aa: CATSDLGLPYGYTF
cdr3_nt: TGTGCCACCAGTGATTTAGGACTGCCCTATGGCTACACCTTC